Following are 9 T cell receptor beta chains from one sample sequenced in a study of identical twins. TCRdb recomputed calls from the 5' RACE reads with MiXCR, one row per CDR3 protein. The table has 540,000 or so distinct CDR3 sequences, 20% to 25% seen once. These same records also appear under a second study, on yellow fever vaccine responses in identical twins.

Sequenced input: CD4+ T cells sorted from blood. The receptor source for this set is a woman aged 18-35 years in good health.

The V call is TRBV7-7, the J call TRBJ2-5; the D is unclear. Germline loops: CDR1 SSHAT, CDR2 FNYEAQ (reference sequence). V shed 5 bases and J shed 9 bases, with 19 bases lying between them. This CDR3 contains 14 residues. Here the CDR3 DNA reads TGTGCCAGCAGCCTGGGCGGTACTATCCTTCCCCAGTACTTC. Translation gives CASSLGGTILPQYF.

This clonotype was seen many times. The chain combines TRBV12-3 or TRBV12-4 with TRBJ2-1, with 9 bases matching TRBD2. V lost 2 bases to trimming and J lost 6 bases; unmatched junction nucleotides: 5. CDR3 length: 15 amino acids. The CDR3 loop reads CASSLRSGGPNEQFF. CDR3 bases: TGTGCCAGCAGTTTAAGAAGCGGGGGGCCCAATGAGCAGTTCTTC.

This chain joins TRBV21-1 and TRBJ2-1; the table's TRBD1 call for D was not verified on the DNA. TRBV21-1 is a pseudogene. This CDR3 comprises 13 residues. As DNA, the CDR3 is TGTGCCACCCCCAGCTACTCCTACAATGAGCAGTTCTTC. Protein product: CATPSYSYNEQFF.

The V and J genes are TRBV10-3 and TRBJ1-6, with 9 bases matching TRBD1. V gave up 10 bases and J gave up 10 bases; unmatched junction bases: 11. CDR1 is ENHRY, CDR2 SYGVKD, per germline. The CDR3 spans 14 residues. CDR3 coding DNA: TGTGCCACCGGCGGGGACAGGGTGAACTCACCCCTCCACTTT. Its translation: CATGGDRVNSPLHF.

A few counts support this clonotype. The chain joins TRBV7-9 to TRBJ2-3; 8 bases line up with TRBD1. The junction had 9 bases not matched to a gene; V was cut back by 6 bases and J by 4 bases. The CDR3 is 15 amino acids. Germline V lookup: CDR1 SEHNR, CDR2 FQNEAQ (reference sequence). The CDR3 coding sequence is TGTGCCAGCAGGAGGACAGGGTCTTCCCCAGATACGCAGTATTTT. Its translation: CASRRTGSSPDTQYF.

The gene calls are TRBV10-3 and TRBJ1-2; no firm D call. Germline V gene data show CDR1 as ENHRY and CDR2 as SYGVKD. The CDR3 consists of 13 residues. V was shortened by 7 bases and J by 6 bases, with 15 bases between the two germline ends. CDR3 in amino acids: CAITAGFQDGYTF. Written as DNA, the CDR3 is TGTGCCATCACAGCAGGCTTTCAAGATGGCTACACCTTC.

This chain connects TRBV18 to TRBJ2-3; D remains ambiguous. The V end lost 5 bases, the J end lost 1 base, and 10 bases lay between the germline ends. The CDR3 runs to 14 residues. Germline V gene sequence: CDR1 KGHSH, CDR2 LQKENI. The CDR3 DNA reads TGTGCCAGCTCATTGAATAAGGGCACAGATACGCAGTATTTT. Protein sequence: CASSLNKGTDTQYF.

This clonotype was recorded a few times. This chain uses TRBV5-1 with TRBJ1-2, with 8 bases identical to TRBD1. V gave up 0 bases and J gave up 4 bases; unmatched junction bases: 8. CDR1 and CDR2 (germline): SGHRS, YFSETQ. The CDR3 length is 16 residues. CDR3 sequence reads: CASSLGGTGLGYGYTF. The CDR3 bases are TGCGCCAGCAGCTTGGGGGGGACAGGCTTAGGCTATGGCTACACCTTC. Complete variable domain (other parts from reference TRBV5-1 and TRBJ1-2): KAGVTQTPRYLIKTRGQQVTLSCSPISGHRSVSWYQQTPGQGLQFLFEYFSETQRNKGNFPGRFSGRQFSNSRSEMNVSTLELGDSALYLCASSLGGTGLGYGYTFGSGTRLTVV.

The genes are TRBV5-6 and TRBJ2-2; the D is unclear. The germline CDR1 and CDR2 sequences are SGHDT and YYEEEE. The CDR3 has 16 residues. V was shortened by 0 bases and J by 0 bases, with 9 bases between the two germline ends. CDR3 DNA: TGTGCCAGCAGCTTGGATTGGGCCACGAACACCGGGGAGCTGTTTTTT. Protein: CASSLDWATNTGELFF. The full variable domain, in which reference TRBV5-6 and TRBJ2-2 provide the parts outside the CDR3, is DAGVTQSPTHLIKTRGQQVTLRCSPKSGHDTVSWYQQALGQGPQFIFQYYEEEERQRGNFPDRFSGHQFPNYSSELNVNALLLGDSALYLCASSLDWATNTGELFFGEGSRLTVL.